Listed here are 22 T cell receptor beta chains from one sample, sequenced in a study of response to subunit inactivated influenza vaccine. MiXCR, run by TCRdb on the RT-PCR reads, gives a single entry per CDR3 protein. The table records 280,000 or so distinct CDR3 sequences, around a fifth of them present only once. The sample in question was PBMCs from blood, obtained less than 22 months after vaccination. These receptors came from a man between 45 and 75 years old who received an inactivated influenza vaccine.

The chain uses TRBV6-6 and TRBJ1-3; D gene ambiguous. CDR1 and CDR2 from the germline V gene are MNHNY and SVGAGI (reference sequence). V was cut by 2 bases and J by 0 bases, with 2 bases left in between. The CDR3 consists of 13 residues. The CDR3 sequence: CASSYGSGNTIYF. The CDR3 DNA reads as TGTGCCAGCAGTTACGGCTCTGGAAACACCATATATTTT.

V is TRBV5-1 and J is TRBJ2-7, with D tentatively TRBD2 (6 bases). CDR1 SGHRS and CDR2 YFSETQ come from the germline V gene. The CDR3 length is 15 residues. V was shortened by 2 bases and J by 3 bases, with 15 bases between the two germline ends. The CDR3 DNA follows: TGCGCCAGCAGCTTCACGGGACTTAAGCTCTACGAGCAGTACTTC. Amino acid sequence: CASSFTGLKLYEQYF.

This clonotype came up a few times. The rearrangement uses TRBV12-3 or TRBV12-4 and TRBJ1-2, with no clear D. The V and J ends lost 6 bases and 7 bases respectively, with 18 bases between them. CDR3 size: 14 residues. The CDR3 sequence: CASRGLQGLAGYTF. The CDR3, as DNA: TGTGCCAGCAGGGGCTTACAAGGCCTGGCTGGCTACACCTTC.

To note about this clonotype: One end of the junction fails to match germline, which may point to a read error. The rearrangement uses TRBV7-7 and TRBJ2-5; 9 positions match TRBD1. Per the germline V gene, CDR1 is SSHAT and CDR2 is FNYEAQ (reference sequence). CDR3 length equals 15 residues. The CDR3 is CASSPWTGVQETQYF. CDR3 nucleotide sequence: TGTGCTAGCAGCCCCTGGACAGGGGTACAAGAGACCCAGTACTTC.

The genes are TRBV20-1 and TRBJ1-3; D not resolved. The CDR3 loop spans 12 amino acids. Germline assignment: CDR1 DFQATT and CDR2 SNEGSKA (reference sequence). V was cut by 5 bases and J by 4 bases, with 9 bases left in between. This CDR3 reads CSAAMGGNTIYF. The CDR3 nucleotides read TGCAGTGCTGCGATGGGAGGAAACACCATATATTTT.

V gene TRBV28 combines with J gene TRBJ2-7, with 8 nucleotides matching TRBD2. Germline CDR1 and CDR2: MDHEN and SYDVKM. CDR3 size: 15 residues. Unmatched junction bases numbered 12, after V lost 5 bases and J lost 6 bases. The CDR3 protein is CASSQGGGGQFEQYF. CDR3 DNA sequence: TGTGCCAGCAGTCAGGGAGGCGGGGGGCAGTTCGAGCAGTACTTC. Based on the CDR3 plus reference TRBV28 and TRBJ2-7, the full variable domain is DVKVTQSSRYLVKRTGEKVFLECVQDMDHENMFWYRQDPGLGLRLIYFSYDVKMKEKGDIPEGYSVSREKKERFSLILESASTNQTSMYLCASSQGGGGQFEQYFGPGTRLTVT.

This chain links TRBV19 with TRBJ2-3; tentatively, D is TRBD1 or TRBD2 (5 bases each). The germline V gene has CDR1 LNHDA and CDR2 SQIVND (reference sequence). The CDR3 extends over 15 amino acids. Deletions cut 5 bases from V and 0 bases from J, with 12 bases between. The CDR3 is CASSSTRDSTDTQYF. In DNA form, the CDR3 reads TGTGCCAGTAGTTCGACCCGGGACAGCACAGATACGCAGTATTTT.

There are a few counts of this clonotype. The chain combines TRBV6-2 or TRBV6-3 with TRBJ2-2, with 7 bases lining up with TRBD1. This CDR3 is built from 15 residues. Germline CDR1 reads MNHEY; CDR2 reads SVGEGT. Trimming took 6 bases from V and 1 from J; bases not matched to a gene: 5. For the CDR3, the DNA is TGTGCCAGCAGCCCGGGACAGAGGAACACCGGGGAGCTGTTTTTT. As protein: CASSPGQRNTGELFF.

The rearrangement links TRBV5-1 to TRBJ2-3; 7 bases match TRBD2. After removal of 3 bases from V and 8 bases from J, the junction contained 6 bases not matched to a gene. The germline V gene has CDR1 SGHRS and CDR2 YFSETQ. The CDR3 consists of 13 residues. The CDR3 reads CASSSSGRGTQYF. The CDR3 DNA follows: TGCGCCAGCAGCTCCTCAGGGAGGGGTACGCAGTATTTT.

The table lists this clonotype with a few counts. The rearrangement links TRBV6-1 to TRBJ2-1; D is possibly TRBD2 (5 bases). CDR1 and CDR2 from the germline V gene are MNHNS and SASEGT. The CDR3 loop spans 15 amino acids. Deletions cut 4 bases from V and 10 bases from J, with 20 bases between. DNA for the CDR3: TGTGCCAGCAGTGCCCGGACTGACATGGTCGGCGAGCAGTTCTTC. Its translation: CASSARTDMVGEQFF.

This clonotype was seen only a few times. This chain joins TRBV10-2 and TRBJ2-2; TRBD2 is a possible D gene (5 bases). Germline CDR1 and CDR2: WSHSY and SAAADI. CDR3 length equals 17 residues. V was clipped by 2 bases and J by 7 bases, with 20 bases between them. In DNA form, the CDR3 reads TGCGCCAGCAGTGAGGCGGCCGGGGTTGGGAACGGCGGGGAGCTGTTTTTT. Encoded protein: CASSEAAGVGNGGELFF.

The chain joins TRBV11-2 to TRBJ2-2; D unclear. Germline CDR1 SGHAT, CDR2 FQNNGV. Trimming pared 1 base from V and 5 bases from J, leaving 8 bases between. CDR3 length: 14 residues. CDR3 region: CASSLVRRTGELFF. The CDR3 DNA is TGTGCCAGCAGCTTAGTCCGTAGGACCGGGGAGCTGTTTTTT.

This clonotype was counted many times. This chain uses TRBV20-1 with TRBJ1-5; a possible D gene is TRBD1 (6 bases). Germline V gives CDR1 DFQATT, CDR2 SNEGSKA (reference sequence). V lost 7 bases, J lost 5 bases, and 15 bases lay in between. The CDR3 runs 13 residues. The CDR3 here is CSVMTGGDQPQHF. CDR3 DNA: TGCAGTGTCATGACAGGTGGGGATCAGCCCCAGCATTTT.

The table lists this clonotype with a few counts. The chain couples TRBV7-2 to TRBJ1-5, with a possible D match to TRBD1 (5 bases). The CDR3 length is 17 residues. The V end was cut by 2 bases, the J end by 1 base, with 15 bases between. Per germline, CDR1 SGHTA and CDR2 FQGNSA. CDR3 amino acids: CASSLFGGRLSNQPQHF. DNA of the CDR3: TGTGCCAGCAGCTTATTCGGGGGACGGTTAAGCAATCAGCCCCAGCATTTT.

The chain employs TRBV12-3 or TRBV12-4 and TRBJ2-2; 10 bases are a match to TRBD1. The CDR3 is 17 residues long. The J segment lost 6 bases and the V segment lost 6 bases, leaving 13 bases of the junction unmatched. CDR3 coding DNA: TGTGCCAGCAGGCGACAGGGGGCGCGTTTAGGCTCCGGGGAGCTGTTTTTT. Its protein is CASRRQGARLGSGELFF.

The chain recombines TRBV18 with TRBJ1-5; TRBD1 agrees at 8 bases. Looked up from germline, CDR1 is KGHSH and CDR2 is LQKENI. The CDR3 runs 16 residues. Trimming at V came to 5 bases and at J to 7 bases, leaving 13 bases not matched to a gene. CDR3 sequence: CASSDGQGSLGQPQHF. CDR3 nucleotides: TGTGCCAGCTCAGACGGACAGGGTTCTTTGGGACAGCCCCAGCATTTT.

This chain links TRBV5-1 with TRBJ1-2, with 10 nucleotides matching TRBD1. The V gene end was trimmed by 0 bases and the J gene end by 6 bases; junction bases not matched to a gene: 2. This CDR3 contains 14 residues. Germline CDR1 SGHRS, CDR2 YFSETQ. The CDR3 loop reads CASSLETGGNGYTF. As DNA, the CDR3 is TGCGCCAGCAGCTTGGAGACAGGGGGCAATGGCTACACCTTC. The full variable domain, with the rest looked up from reference TRBV5-1 and TRBJ1-2, is KAGVTQTPRYLIKTRGQQVTLSCSPISGHRSVSWYQQTPGQGLQFLFEYFSETQRNKGNFPGRFSGRQFSNSRSEMNVSTLELGDSALYLCASSLETGGNGYTFGSGTRLTVV.

This clonotype was counted only a few times. The chain recombines TRBV20-1 with TRBJ2-3; TRBD2 aligns across 8 bases. Germline V gene lookup returns CDR1 DFQATT and CDR2 SNEGSKA (reference sequence). This CDR3 has 15 residues. The ends lost 0 bases at V and 4 bases at J; junction bases unmatched: 6. The CDR3 bases are TGCAGTGCTAGAGATCCGACTAGCGTTGCAGATACGCAGTATTTT. Translated: CSARDPTSVADTQYF.

This chain uses TRBV28 with TRBJ2-1; 9 bases line up with TRBD1. This CDR3 has 14 amino acids. Per germline, CDR1 MDHEN and CDR2 SYDVKM. J gave up 14 bases and V 5 bases, and 13 bases lay outside the gene matches. The CDR3 DNA follows: TGTGCCAGCAGTCAACTTGACAGGGGGATTTTAGAGTTCTTC. This sequence encodes CASSQLDRGILEFF.

The sample holds a few counts of this clonotype. The chain carries TRBV5-1 and TRBJ2-7; no definite D call. The germline V and J ends were trimmed by 4 bases and 3 bases, with 11 bases remaining between them. Germline V gene data show CDR1 as SGHRS and CDR2 as YFSETQ. This CDR3 is 13 amino acids long. The CDR3 reads CASSVRDNYEQYF. As DNA, the CDR3 is TGCGCCAGCAGCGTAAGGGATAACTACGAGCAGTACTTC.

This chain links TRBV15 with TRBJ1-4; possible D gene TRBD1, 6 bases. The germline gives CDR1 LNHNV, CDR2 YYDKDF (reference sequence). This CDR3 spans 17 amino acids. Trimming took 1 base from V and 8 from J, leaving 20 bases between them. The DNA of the CDR3 is TGTGCCACCAGCAGAGGCCGTAACAGGGAGGGCGGGGAAAAACTGTTTTTT. Translating gives CATSRGRNREGGEKLFF.

This chain connects TRBV9 to TRBJ2-3; TRBD1 is a possible D gene (5 bases). V lost 0 bases and J lost 0, with 17 bases in between. The CDR3 has 18 residues. Germline-derived CDR1 and CDR2 are SGDLS and YYNGEE. The CDR3 loop reads CASSVGGAGGVSTDTQYF. CDR3 nucleotide sequence: TGTGCCAGCAGCGTAGGGGGCGCAGGCGGAGTTAGCACAGATACGCAGTATTTT.